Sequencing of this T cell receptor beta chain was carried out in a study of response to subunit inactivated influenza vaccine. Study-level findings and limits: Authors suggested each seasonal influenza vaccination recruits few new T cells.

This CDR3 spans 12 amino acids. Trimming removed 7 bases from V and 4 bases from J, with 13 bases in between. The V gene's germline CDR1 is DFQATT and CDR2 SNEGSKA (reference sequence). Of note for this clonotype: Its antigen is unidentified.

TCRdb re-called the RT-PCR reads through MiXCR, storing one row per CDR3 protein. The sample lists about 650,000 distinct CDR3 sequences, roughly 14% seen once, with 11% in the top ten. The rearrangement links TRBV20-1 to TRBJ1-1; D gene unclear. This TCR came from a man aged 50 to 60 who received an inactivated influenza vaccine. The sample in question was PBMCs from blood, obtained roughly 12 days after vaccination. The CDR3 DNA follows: TGCAGTGGAAGGGCGATAGTCACTGAAGCTTTCTTT. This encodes CSGRAIVTEAFF.